The 21 T cell receptor beta chains listed next were all sequenced from one sample in a study of technical replicates of blood from a handful of donors (dated by TCRdb to 2015 to 2018). The method was the immunoSEQ multiplex PCR assay. TCRdb retrieved this table from immuneACCESS and kept in-frame rearrangements only. Not all clones are present; in checked studies, unresolved V genes account for under half, and no reason is known for the remainder. Counted in this sample were some 83,000 clones; 93% of them appeared once. The ten largest clones take up 0.41% of the sample. Sample: T cells isolated from PBMCs. The receptors derive from a human donor in good health.

This clone has more than one count but fewer than ten. The V and J genes are TRBV28 and TRBJ1-5, with 7 bases matching TRBD1. Trimming took 10 bases from V and 2 from J; bases not matched to a gene: 11. From germline, CDR1 is MDHEN and CDR2 SYDVKM. CDR3 length equals 15 residues. CDR3 coding DNA: TGTGCCACTAAGACAGGGAAGGACCGCAATCAGCCCCAGCATTTT. Translating it yields CATKTGKDRNQPQHF.

This clone has only a few counts. The rearrangement uses TRBV6-5 and TRBJ1-2, with D unresolved. This CDR3 comprises 13 residues. Trimming cost V 0 bases and J 4 bases, with 6 bases left between them. Germline CDR1 is MNHEY and CDR2 is SVGAGI. The CDR3 loop is CASSYSNSYGYTF. CDR3 in DNA: TGTGCCAGCAGTTACTCGAACAGCTATGGCTACACCTTC.

As concerns this clone: The sample has other DNA sequences that encode this CDR3 too. The chain employs TRBV14 and TRBJ1-3; TRBD1 matches at 7 bases. Trimming at V came to 4 bases and at J to 1 base, leaving 1 base not matched to a gene. Germline V gene lookup returns CDR1 SGHDN and CDR2 FVKESK. The CDR3 length is 14 residues. CDR3 in amino acids: CASSPTGSGNTIYF. CDR3 coding DNA: TGTGCCAGCAGCCCGACAGGGTCTGGAAACACCATATATTTT.

The genes are TRBV6-5 and TRBJ1-2, with D uncertain. The CDR3 contains 15 residues. In germline, CDR1 is MNHEY, CDR2 SVGAGI. Trimming left V 2 bases short and J 3 bases short, with 13 bases between. CDR3 DNA: TGTGCCAGCAGTTACGATTTTCCAGGTGACTATGGCTACACCTTC. Amino acids: CASSYDFPGDYGYTF.

This clone has just one count. The chain joins TRBV7-2 to TRBJ2-2; 11 bases are a match to TRBD2. The germline V gene has CDR1 SGHTA and CDR2 FQGNSA. V lost 5 bases and J lost 6; bases outside the gene matches: 11. The CDR3 is made up of 17 amino acids. DNA of the CDR3: TGTGCCAGCAGCCCGGAGTTAGCGGGAGGGCCAGCCGGGGAGCTGTTTTTT. Encoded protein: CASSPELAGGPAGELFF.

The chain joins TRBV14 to TRBJ1-1, with a tentative D call TRBD1 (5 bases). The V and J ends lost 4 bases and 10 bases respectively, with 16 bases between them. The germline CDR1 and CDR2 sequences are SGHDN and FVKESK. The CDR3 sequence is 13 residues long. The CDR3, as DNA: TGTGCCAGCAGCCCCTCGGGCGGGGCGGGAGCTTTCTTT. Translation: CASSPSGGAGAFF.

This clone was seen once. The rearrangement uses TRBV9 and TRBJ1-3, with no clear D. This CDR3 contains 15 residues. Germline V gene data show CDR1 as SGDLS and CDR2 as YYNGEE. V lost 0 bases, J lost 4 bases, and 11 bases lay in between. CDR3 nucleotide sequence: TGTGCCAGCAGCGTAGCGTCCCGGGAAGGAAACACCATATATTTT. Translating gives CASSVASREGNTIYF.

The chain employs TRBV9 and TRBJ2-3; 7 bases line up with TRBD1. J lost 5 bases, V lost 4 bases, and 4 bases had no gene match. This CDR3 has 13 amino acids. Per the germline V gene, CDR1 is SGDLS and CDR2 is YYNGEE. CDR3 DNA: TGTGCCAGCAGCTCGGGACAGATAGATACGCAGTATTTT. It codes for CASSSGQIDTQYF.

This chain connects TRBV6-5 to TRBJ2-7; TRBD2 might be the D (5 bases). Trimming left V 4 bases short and J 2 bases short, with 12 bases between. The CDR3 extends over 14 amino acids. Germline lookup yields CDR1 MNHEY and CDR2 SVGAGI. The CDR3 nucleotides read TGTGCCAGCAGTTTTAGGGTCGGGACCTACGAGCAGTACTTC. Its translation: CASSFRVGTYEQYF.

This clone was observed a single time. The CDR3 reads CASSFLAGVYEQYF. The DNA of the CDR3 is TGTGCCAGCAGCTTTCTAGCGGGAGTTTACGAGCAGTACTTC. The gene calls are TRBV11-2 and TRBJ2-7; 10 bases agree with TRBD2. CDR3 size: 14 residues. V was clipped by 3 bases and J by 4 bases; unmatched bases: 3. Germline CDR1 SGHAT, CDR2 FQNNGV. Full variable domain (missing parts from reference TRBV11-2 and TRBJ2-7): EAGVAQSPRYKIIEKRQSVAFWCNPISGHATLYWYQQILGQGPKLLIQFQNNGVVDDSQLPKDRFSAERLKGVDSTLKIQPAKLEDSAVYLCASSFLAGVYEQYFGPGTRLTVT.

This chain uses TRBV27 with TRBJ2-1; 8 bases agree with TRBD2. J gave up 8 bases and V 6 bases, and 9 bases lay outside the gene matches. The CDR3 is made up of 14 amino acids. Germline loops: CDR1 MNHEY, CDR2 SMNVEV (reference sequence). CDR3 residues: CASRREGLFDEQFF. The CDR3 nucleotides read TGTGCCAGCAGACGGGAGGGCCTTTTCGATGAGCAGTTCTTC.

The V and J genes are TRBV6-1 and TRBJ2-7, with TRBD2 matching 7 bases. Germline V gene sequence: CDR1 MNHNS, CDR2 SASEGT. The CDR3 contains 13 residues. J gave up 5 bases and V 3 bases, and 4 bases lay outside the gene matches. The CDR3 bases are TGTGCCAGCAGTGATCAGCGGGGAAACGAGCAGTACTTC. Its protein is CASSDQRGNEQYF.

The chain uses TRBV21-1 and TRBJ1-2; TRBD1 reflects the table's D call only, with no check against the DNA. TRBV21-1 is described as a pseudogene. There are 17 residues in the CDR3. CDR3: CASSPGQDIGSNYGYTF. The DNA of the CDR3 is TGTGCCAGCAGCCCCGGCCAGGACATCGGATCTAACTATGGCTACACCTTC.

V is TRBV5-6 and J is TRBJ1-1; a possible D gene is TRBD1 (5 bases). The CDR3 spans 16 residues. Germline CDR1 reads SGHDT; CDR2 reads YYEEEE. Trimming pared 1 base from V and 5 bases from J, leaving 18 bases between. Here the CDR3 DNA reads TGTGCCAGCAGCTTGAAGGGGAAGGGGCATCAGACTGAAGCTTTCTTT. This translates into CASSLKGKGHQTEAFF.

This sequence joins TRBV5-1 and TRBJ2-7; the match to TRBD1 covers 9 bases. The CDR3 consists of 15 residues. CDR1 is SGHRS and CDR2 is YFSETQ in the germline V gene. V trimming: 3 bases; J trimming: 0 bases; junction bases outside the gene matches: 4. The CDR3 sequence is CASSWTGASSYEQYF. For the CDR3, the DNA is TGCGCCAGCAGCTGGACAGGGGCCAGCTCCTACGAGCAGTACTTC.

CDR3 coding DNA: TGTGCCAGCAGTTCTAGGGGGATGGACTATGGCTACACCTTC. Amino acids: CASSSRGMDYGYTF. The rearrangement links TRBV28 to TRBJ1-2; a weak D match, TRBD1 (6 bases). V was shortened by 4 bases and J by 3 bases, with 12 bases between the two germline ends. Germline CDR1 and CDR2: MDHEN and SYDVKM. The CDR3 contains 14 residues.

The chain has TRBV29-1 and TRBJ2-7; 11 bases match TRBD2. The ends lost 7 bases at V and 4 bases at J; junction bases unmatched: 9. The CDR3 length is 14 residues. CDR1 and CDR2 (germline): SQVTM, ANQGSEA. CDR3 sequence: CSAGLAGGVYEQYF. The CDR3 DNA reads TGCAGCGCCGGCCTAGCGGGGGGTGTGTACGAGCAGTACTTC.

The chain joins TRBV6-5 to TRBJ1-5, with 9 bases aligning to TRBD1. Germline CDR1 MNHEY, CDR2 SVGAGI. This CDR3 contains 14 residues. J gave up 5 bases and V 5 bases, and 4 bases lay outside the gene matches. CDR3 DNA sequence: TGTGCCAGCAGTCAGGACAGGGGAGATCAGCCCCAGCATTTT. It translates to CASSQDRGDQPQHF.

The gene calls are TRBV2 and TRBJ2-7, with TRBD2 identical over 8 bases. The ends lost 4 bases at V and 3 bases at J; junction bases unmatched: 2. The CDR3 spans 13 residues. Germline V gene lookup returns CDR1 SNHLY and CDR2 FYNNEI. CDR3 residues: CASSGSGVYEQYF. CDR3 bases: TGTGCCAGCAGTGGTAGCGGGGTCTACGAGCAGTACTTC.

A single count supports this clone. The chain joins TRBV9 to TRBJ2-1, with TRBD2 matching 9 bases. Germline V gives CDR1 SGDLS, CDR2 YYNGEE. V gave up 0 bases and J gave up 6 bases; unmatched junction bases: 7. The CDR3 covers 16 residues. CDR3 sequence (DNA): TGTGCCAGCAGCGTAGGGGGACTAGCATTTACCAATGAGCAGTTCTTC. This gives the protein CASSVGGLAFTNEQFF.

The V and J genes are TRBV9 and TRBJ1-1; D unresolved. Trimming left V 4 bases short and J 7 bases short, with 11 bases between. This CDR3 has 12 residues. Per germline, CDR1 SGDLS and CDR2 YYNGEE. The CDR3 nucleotides are TGTGCCAGCAGCCCTACGGGGAATGAAGCTTTCTTT. It translates to CASSPTGNEAFF.